This TCR beta chain was recovered during a study of blood T cell repertoires in COVID-19. The overall study: Both acute and convalescent COVID-19 samples were obtained from the United States, Italy and Spain.

Original data processing: Nucleated cell number was recorded as an estimate derived from reference gene primer amplification. Method: immunoSEQ multiplex PCR; TCRdb's copy keeps in-frame clones and lacks some. V, J and clone size are those of that table, while D and trimming were read from the DNA. The sample yields roughly 250,000 clones, 88% seen once. V gave up 4 bases and J gave up 7 bases, with 14 bases separating them. Germline CDR1 LNHNV, CDR2 YYDKDF (reference sequence). This CDR3 is 14 amino acids long. This clone was detected a few times. Material: peripheral blood. The sequence was obtained from a man aged 55 to 70 who had recovered from COVID-19. The chain employs TRBV15 and TRBJ1-5; D perhaps matches TRBD1 (5 bases). CDR3 nucleotides: TGTGCCACCAGCACCCCTGGAACAGGCCAGCCCCAGCATTTT. Protein: CATSTPGTGQPQHF.